The 24 T cell receptor beta chains listed next were all sequenced from one sample in a study of cytomegalovirus exposure and HLA in healthy donors (dated by TCRdb to 2016 to 2017). The method was the immunoSEQ multiplex PCR assay. For the multiplex PCR, a mixture combining 60 forward primers for TCR Vbeta segments and 13 reverse primers for TCR Jbeta segments was used. TCRdb's version of the immuneACCESS table is confined to in-frame rearrangements and falls short of the full clone set. An unresolved V gene accounts for under half of the shortfall where checked; the remainder is of unknown origin. In all, the sample holds around 100,000 clones, and around 80% of those were seen once. The ten largest clones represent around 5% of the sample. Sequenced: PBMCs. These receptors were obtained from a young man in good health and CMV-seropositive.

The V gene is TRBV4-1, the J gene TRBJ1-3; 7 bases match TRBD1. The J segment lost 3 bases and the V segment lost 1 base, leaving 3 bases of the junction unmatched. Germline V gives CDR1 MGHRA, CDR2 YSYEKL. The CDR3 length is 15 residues. CDR3 residues: CASSQGQGGGNTIYF. For the CDR3, the DNA is TGCGCCAGCAGCCAAGGACAGGGTGGTGGAAACACCATATATTTT.

This clone was observed a few times. The chain links TRBV6-6 to TRBJ1-6, with 9 positions matching TRBD1. The CDR3 covers 14 residues. The germline gives CDR1 MNHNY, CDR2 SVGAGI (reference sequence). After removal of 4 bases from V and 9 bases from J, the junction contained 4 bases not matched to a gene. The CDR3 DNA follows: TGTGCCAGCAGTTCAGGACAGGGGACTTCACCCCTCCACTTT. Amino acid sequence: CASSSGQGTSPLHF.

The rearrangement joins TRBV4-1 to TRBJ2-5; 11 bases match TRBD2. The DNA end lines up better with TRBJ2-7; the J call may be wrong. The CDR3 is made up of 17 amino acids. CDR1 is MGHRA and CDR2 is YSYEKL in the germline V gene. The CDR3 sequence is CASSQAATSGGLNEQYF. CDR3 bases: TGCGCCAGCAGCCAAGCGGCAACTAGCGGGGGCTTGAACGAGCAGTACTTC.

This chain joins TRBV19 and TRBJ2-1; TRBD2 agrees at 10 bases. Germline values: CDR1 LNHDA, CDR2 SQIVND (reference sequence). Trimming cost V 7 bases and J 3 bases; bases outside gene matches: 6. There are 15 residues in the CDR3. CDR3 nucleotides: TGTGCCAGTATCGATGCTAGCGGGGGCTACAATGAGCAGTTCTTC. Translated: CASIDASGGYNEQFF.

The chain is built from TRBV5-1 and TRBJ1-4; D might be TRBD1 (6 bases). V dropped 3 bases and J dropped 5 bases, with 11 bases sitting between them. This CDR3 is 14 amino acids long. Germline V gives CDR1 SGHRS, CDR2 YFSETQ. The CDR3, as DNA: TGCGCCAGCAGCTCACAGGGTATGAATGAAAAACTGTTTTTT. Translated, it gives CASSSQGMNEKLFF.

The chain recombines TRBV30 with TRBJ2-3; no clear D gene. Deletions cut 0 bases from V and 6 bases from J, with 13 bases between. Per the germline V gene, CDR1 is GTSNPN and CDR2 is SVGIG (reference sequence). The CDR3 has 14 residues. Written as DNA, the CDR3 is TGTGCCTGGAGTGTAACGACAAAGGTGGATACGCAGTATTTT. This translates into CAWSVTTKVDTQYF.

The chain joins TRBV20-1 to TRBJ1-2; D remains ambiguous. Germline values: CDR1 DFQATT, CDR2 SNEGSKA (reference sequence). V lost 3 bases and J lost 6, with 8 bases in between. The CDR3 has 11 amino acids. CDR3 residues: CSASRGDGYTF. CDR3 coding DNA: TGCAGTGCTAGTCGGGGAGATGGCTACACCTTC.

A few counts support this clone. The chain employs TRBV11-3 and TRBJ2-1; TRBD2 agrees at 7 bases. J lost 1 base, V lost 11 bases, and 8 bases had no gene match. There are 14 residues in the CDR3. Germline-derived CDR1 and CDR2 are SGHNT and YENEEA. The CDR3 nucleotides are TGTGCCTCCCAGGAAGCGGGATCCTACAATGAGCAGTTCTTC. Amino acid sequence: CASQEAGSYNEQFF. The variable domain in full, completed from reference TRBV11-3 and TRBJ2-1, reads EAGVVQSPRYKIIEKKQPVAFWCNPISGHNTLYWYLQNLGQGPELLIRYENEEAVDDSQLPKDRFSAERLKGVDSTLKIQPAELGDSAVYLCASQEAGSYNEQFFGPGTRLTVL.

J is TRBJ2-3 and V is TRBV5-6; D remains ambiguous. CDR1 SGHDT and CDR2 YYEEEE come from the germline V gene. Trimming shortened V by 0 bases and J by 2 bases, and 19 bases separated the two germline ends. The length of the CDR3 is 18 residues. In DNA, the CDR3 is TGTGCCAGCAGCTTGGGGTCGGTCAGGCCGGAATCCACAGATACGCAGTATTTT. Amino acid sequence: CASSLGSVRPESTDTQYF.

The V gene is TRBV19, the J gene TRBJ1-1, with 10 bases matching TRBD1. The CDR3 runs to 14 residues. CDR1 and CDR2 from the germline V gene are LNHDA and SQIVND (reference sequence). Trimming cost V 5 bases and J 5 bases; bases outside gene matches: 5. The CDR3 bases are TGTGCCAGTAGTCCGACAGGGGGCGTGACTGAAGCTTTCTTT. This translates into CASSPTGGVTEAFF.

The chain has TRBV5-1 and TRBJ2-5; D perhaps matches TRBD1 (6 bases). CDR1 is SGHRS and CDR2 is YFSETQ in the germline V gene. The V gene lost 3 bases and the J gene lost 1 base, with 13 bases spanning the gap. CDR3 length equals 15 residues. The CDR3 sequence: CASSSSGVPQETQYF. The CDR3 region has the DNA TGCGCCAGCAGCTCATCAGGGGTCCCCCAAGAGACCCAGTACTTC.

The chain joins TRBV5-6 to TRBJ1-3, with 7 bases fitting TRBD1. Germline CDR1 reads SGHDT; CDR2 reads YYEEEE. This CDR3 has 16 amino acids. The trim removed 6 bases at V and 2 bases at J, leaving 11 bases unmatched. The CDR3 DNA sequence: TGTGCCAGCACCACAAACAGGGGTTGGACTGGAAACACCATATATTTT. Translated, it gives CASTTNRGWTGNTIYF.

This clone was detected once. The chain couples TRBV4-3 to TRBJ2-3, with 9 nucleotides matching TRBD2. The germline V gene encodes CDR1 LGHNA and CDR2 YSLEER. The V and J ends lost 0 bases and 9 bases, in that order; junction bases with no gene match: 10. The CDR3 is 16 residues long. In nucleotides, the CDR3 is TGCGCCAGCAGCCAAGAGGTGTCCGCGGGGGGGGAAACGCAGTATTTT. Its protein is CASSQEVSAGGETQYF.

The V and J genes are TRBV9 and TRBJ2-1, with 8 bases identical to TRBD2. CDR3 length: 16 residues. Germline CDR1 SGDLS, CDR2 YYNGEE. V was pared by 4 bases and J by 5 bases, with 11 bases of the junction left unmatched. The CDR3 loop is CASSRLSGVVNNEQFF. The CDR3 DNA reads TGTGCCAGCAGCCGCCTTAGCGGGGTGGTCAACAATGAGCAGTTCTTC.

This chain connects TRBV2 to TRBJ2-3, with D possibly matching TRBD2 (7 bases). V was cut by 2 bases and J by 4 bases, with 16 bases left in between. There are 16 residues in the CDR3. The V gene's germline CDR1 is SNHLY and CDR2 FYNNEI. The CDR3 here is CASSEQGGGPPDTQYF. The DNA for the CDR3 is TGTGCCAGCAGTGAACAAGGCGGGGGCCCCCCAGATACGCAGTATTTT.

The V gene is TRBV2, the J gene TRBJ2-3, with 11 bases aligning to TRBD2. The germline V gene has CDR1 SNHLY and CDR2 FYNNEI. The CDR3 length is 19 residues. Germline trimming cut 4 bases from V and 1 base from J; bases unmatched to any gene: 13. CDR3 region: CASSGWLAGGRVRTDTQYF. CDR3 in DNA: TGTGCCAGCAGTGGGTGGCTAGCGGGGGGCAGGGTTCGCACAGATACGCAGTATTTT.

V gene TRBV28 combines with J gene TRBJ1-2, with 11 bases lining up with TRBD1. CDR3 size: 13 residues. The V and J ends lost 11 bases and 8 bases, in that order; junction bases with no gene match: 10. Germline assignment: CDR1 MDHEN and CDR2 SYDVKM. The CDR3 protein is CAGGGQGAGGYTF. The DNA for the CDR3 is TGTGCCGGAGGAGGACAGGGGGCTGGCGGCTACACCTTC.

DNA for the CDR3: TGTGCCAGCAGTTTATTTCCTTACGAGCAGTACTTC. Translating gives CASSLFPYEQYF. The chain joins TRBV28 to TRBJ2-7; D gene ambiguous. Germline CDR1 MDHEN, CDR2 SYDVKM. Trimming pared 1 base from V and 4 bases from J, leaving 5 bases between. The CDR3 is 12 amino acids.

The V gene is TRBV11-2, the J gene TRBJ1-4; D remains unclear. V was trimmed by 5 bases and J by 0 bases, leaving 10 bases between them. Germline CDR1 reads SGHAT; CDR2 reads FQNNGV. CDR3 length equals 15 residues. The CDR3 nucleotides read TGTGCCAGCAGCCAGACAACTTCAACTAATGAAAAACTGTTTTTT. Protein: CASSQTTSTNEKLFF.

The J gene is TRBJ2-4, the V gene TRBV12-5, with 7 bases that match TRBD1. From germline, CDR1 is LGHNT and CDR2 FRNRAP. Trimming removed 5 bases from V and 0 bases from J; junction bases left unmatched: 19. This CDR3 has 20 amino acids. CDR3 sequence (DNA): TGTGCTAGTGGTGACAGGGAAATTGCCTTTAGATCTGAAGCCAAAAACATTCAGTACTTC. Encoded protein: CASGDREIAFRSEAKNIQYF.

To note about this clone: The junction does not match germline at one end; this may be a read error. This rearrangement joins TRBV7-9 to TRBJ1-1; D gene ambiguous. The CDR3 has 12 residues. Germline CDR1 reads SEHNR; CDR2 reads FQNEAQ (reference sequence). The CDR3 here is CSSSLDFTEAFF. The CDR3 region has the DNA TGTTCCAGCAGCTTGGACTTCACTGAAGCTTTCTTT.

This chain uses TRBV11-2 with TRBJ1-1, with a tentative D call TRBD1 (5 bases). The germline V gene encodes CDR1 SGHAT and CDR2 FQNNGV. The CDR3 spans 13 residues. V lost 8 bases and J 0 bases, leaving 10 bases between the germline ends. The CDR3 DNA follows: TGTGCCAGCGAAACAGGTATGAACACTGAAGCTTTCTTT. It specifies CASETGMNTEAFF. The variable domain in full, completed from reference TRBV11-2 and TRBJ1-1, reads EAGVAQSPRYKIIEKRQSVAFWCNPISGHATLYWYQQILGQGPKLLIQFQNNGVVDDSQLPKDRFSAERLKGVDSTLKIQPAKLEDSAVYLCASETGMNTEAFFGQGTRLTVV.

In DNA, the CDR3 is TGTGCCAGCAGCCAATCTGGGCGGGGTTCCTACAATGAGCAGTTCTTC. It codes for CASSQSGRGSYNEQFF. The chain couples TRBV16 to TRBJ2-1, with TRBD2 as a possible D gene (6 bases). The germline V and J ends were trimmed by 0 bases and 1 base, with 10 bases remaining between them. Germline V gene lookup returns CDR1 KGHSY and CDR2 FQNENV. The CDR3 contains 16 residues.

This chain joins TRBV28 and TRBJ2-3; D call uncertain. The CDR3 spans 15 residues. V dropped 7 bases and J dropped 2 bases, with 16 bases sitting between them. The germline gives CDR1 MDHEN, CDR2 SYDVKM. The CDR3 loop is CASTPTSVLTDTQYF. DNA of the CDR3: TGTGCCAGCACCCCGACTTCGGTGCTCACAGATACGCAGTATTTT.